This T cell receptor (beta chain) was recorded in a study of CD8+CD57+ T cells in acquired aplastic anemia. Study-wide background: Quantities of DNA derived from sorted CD4+ and CD8+ cells averaged roughly 3 ug. For CD4+ cells, healthy donors had an average of roughly 11 million reads.

The use of genomic DNA as template underpinned the TCR beta VDJ and CDR3 profiling. One entry per CDR3 protein results from TCRdb running MiXCR on the reads. The table shows hundreds of thousands of distinct CDR3 sequences, with roughly 64% occurring only once. Overall study findings and caveats: About 28 sequences, all CD8+ CDR3, were shared between patients and controls.

About this clonotype itself: Its target is not known.

The source material was sorted CD4+, CD8+, or CD8+CD57+ T cells (not recorded which) from PBMCs. The TCR sequence derives from a human donor in good health, serving as a control.

This CDR3 is CSVEPRLRDTQYF. The CDR3 DNA follows: TGCAGCGTTGAACCCCGACTCAGAGATACGCAGTATTTT. The rearrangement joins TRBV29-1 to TRBJ2-3; D not resolved. Germline loops: CDR1 SQVTM, CDR2 ANQGSEA. This CDR3 has 13 amino acids. V was clipped by 2 bases and J by 5 bases, with 11 bases between them.